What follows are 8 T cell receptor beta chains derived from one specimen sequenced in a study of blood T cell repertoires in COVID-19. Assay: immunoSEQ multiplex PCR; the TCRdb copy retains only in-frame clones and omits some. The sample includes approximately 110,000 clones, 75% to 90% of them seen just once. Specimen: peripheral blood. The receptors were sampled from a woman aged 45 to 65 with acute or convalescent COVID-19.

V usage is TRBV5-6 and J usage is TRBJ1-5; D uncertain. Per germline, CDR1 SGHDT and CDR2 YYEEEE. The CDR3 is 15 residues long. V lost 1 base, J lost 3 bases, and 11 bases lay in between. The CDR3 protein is CASSLMARDNQPQHF. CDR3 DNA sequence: TGTGCCAGCAGCTTGATGGCCCGGGACAATCAGCCCCAGCATTTT.

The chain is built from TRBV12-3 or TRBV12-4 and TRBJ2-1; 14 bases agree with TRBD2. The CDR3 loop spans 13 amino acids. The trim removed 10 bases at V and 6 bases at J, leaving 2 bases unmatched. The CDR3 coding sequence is TGTGCCACTGGACTAGCGGGAGGCAATGAGCAGTTCTTC. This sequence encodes CATGLAGGNEQFF.

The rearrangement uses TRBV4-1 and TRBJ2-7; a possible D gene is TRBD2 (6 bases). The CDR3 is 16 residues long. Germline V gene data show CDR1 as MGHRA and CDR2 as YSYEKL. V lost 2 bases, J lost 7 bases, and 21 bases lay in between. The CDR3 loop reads CASSQPSASVRREQYF. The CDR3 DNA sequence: TGCGCCAGCAGCCAACCCTCGGCTAGCGTTCGTAGGGAGCAGTACTTC.

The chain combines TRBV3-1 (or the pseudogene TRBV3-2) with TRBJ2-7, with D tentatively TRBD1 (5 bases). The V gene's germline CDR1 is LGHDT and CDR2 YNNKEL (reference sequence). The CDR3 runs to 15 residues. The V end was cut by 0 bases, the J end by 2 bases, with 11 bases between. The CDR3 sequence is CASSQDMARAYEQYF. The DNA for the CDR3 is TGTGCCAGCAGCCAAGATATGGCCAGGGCCTACGAGCAGTACTTC.

CDR3 bases: TGTGCCAGCAGCCGAGGCCCGACAGGGAACTATGGCTACACCTTC. Its translation is CASSRGPTGNYGYTF. The J gene is TRBJ1-2, the V gene TRBV5-4; TRBD1 matches at 7 bases. Germline CDR1 and CDR2: SGHNT and YYREEE (reference sequence). This CDR3 has 15 amino acids. Unmatched junction bases numbered 8, after V lost 4 bases and J lost 2 bases.

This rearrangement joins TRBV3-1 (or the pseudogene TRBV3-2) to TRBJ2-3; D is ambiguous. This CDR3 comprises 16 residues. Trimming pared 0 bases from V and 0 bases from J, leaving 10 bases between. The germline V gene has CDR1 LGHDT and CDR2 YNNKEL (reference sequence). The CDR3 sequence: CASSQESTRSTDTQYF. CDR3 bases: TGTGCCAGCAGCCAAGAAAGTACGAGGAGCACAGATACGCAGTATTTT.

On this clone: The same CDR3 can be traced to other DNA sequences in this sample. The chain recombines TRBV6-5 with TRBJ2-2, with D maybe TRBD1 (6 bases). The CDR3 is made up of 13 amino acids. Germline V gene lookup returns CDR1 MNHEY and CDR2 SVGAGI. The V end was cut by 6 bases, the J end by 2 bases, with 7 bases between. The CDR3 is CASRTGNTGELFF. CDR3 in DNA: TGTGCCAGCAGGACAGGCAACACCGGGGAGCTGTTTTTT.

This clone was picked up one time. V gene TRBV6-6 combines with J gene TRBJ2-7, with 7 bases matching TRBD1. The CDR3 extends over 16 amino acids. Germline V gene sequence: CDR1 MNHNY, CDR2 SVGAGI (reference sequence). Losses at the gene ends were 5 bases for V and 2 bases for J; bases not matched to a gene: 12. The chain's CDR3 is CASSTPTKQGTYEQYF. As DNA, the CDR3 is TGTGCCAGCAGTACCCCCACAAAACAGGGGACCTACGAGCAGTACTTC.